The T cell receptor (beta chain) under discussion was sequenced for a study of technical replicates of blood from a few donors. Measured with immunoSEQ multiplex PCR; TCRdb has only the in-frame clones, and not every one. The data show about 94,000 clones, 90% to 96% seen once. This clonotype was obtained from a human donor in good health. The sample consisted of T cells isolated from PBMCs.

CDR3 region: CASSVGEAGYEQYF. The DNA of the CDR3 is TGTGCCAGCAGCGTTGGAGAGGCGGGCTACGAGCAGTACTTC. The chain combines TRBV9 with TRBJ2-7; TRBD2 might be the D (5 bases). Germline CDR1 is SGDLS and CDR2 is YYNGEE. This CDR3 comprises 14 residues. V was clipped by 2 bases and J by 3 bases, with 12 bases between them.